The clone carrying this T cell receptor (beta chain) was recorded many times. Trimming shortened V by 2 bases and J by 4 bases, and 9 bases separated the two germline ends. The CDR3 has 14 amino acids. Looked up from germline, CDR1 is LGHDT and CDR2 is YNNKEL (reference sequence). The beta constant-region primer was an equimolar mix of two oligonucleotides covering TRBC1 and TRBC2. In TCRdb, the UMI-ligation and nested PCR reads were re-called with MiXCR into one record per CDR3 protein. The sample gives more than 4,000 distinct CDR3 sequences, roughly 7.8% of which show up once; 65% to 90% is in the top ten. The data belong to a study of naive and memory T cell subsets.

The clonotype comes from a human donor in good health. V and J are TRBV3-1 and TRBJ1-5, with a possible D match to TRBD1 (5 bases). Sequenced: CD4+ TEMRA cells from blood. The subset: effector memory re-expressing CD45RA, CD45RA+ CD27-. The CDR3 reads CASSQRRQNQPQHF. The CDR3 DNA is TGTGCCAGCAGCCAAAGGCGACAGAATCAGCCCCAGCATTTT.